The 22 T cell receptor beta chains below all came from one sample that was sequenced in a study of T-cell memory formation after mild COVID-19. One entry per CDR3 protein results from TCRdb running MiXCR on the 5' RACE reads. The sample comprises roughly 86,000 distinct CDR3 sequences, 10% to 15% of which are singletons, and about 28% rests with the top ten. The source material was PBMCs or a T cell subset sorted from them (not recorded which). The receptor source for this set is an adult woman who had mild COVID-19 (a few samples of this study predate the infection). Cell type and time point are not known.

The sample holds many counts of this clonotype. V gene TRBV7-6 combines with J gene TRBJ2-1; 9 nucleotides match TRBD2. This CDR3 spans 19 amino acids. V dropped 2 bases and J dropped 1; count of bases not matched to a gene: 12. Germline V gives CDR1 SGHVS, CDR2 FNYEAQ. Here the CDR3 reads CASSLKAREGRGSYNEQFF. CDR3 nucleotides: TGTGCCAGCAGCTTAAAGGCGCGGGAGGGCCGAGGGTCCTACAATGAGCAGTTCTTC.

This clonotype has more than one count but fewer than ten. The CDR3 spells CASSYLGTGDEQYF. The DNA of the CDR3 is TGTGCCAGCAGTTATCTCGGGACAGGGGACGAGCAGTACTTC. The chain links TRBV6-6 to TRBJ2-7, with 10 bases lining up with TRBD1. The CDR3 is 14 amino acids. V lost 3 bases, J lost 5 bases, and 4 bases stayed unmatched. The germline V gene has CDR1 MNHNY and CDR2 SVGAGI (reference sequence).

To note about this clonotype: Relative to the germline gene, one junction end is altered; a read error may explain this. The chain employs TRBV7-8 and TRBJ2-1, with 7 bases fitting TRBD1. The CDR3 has 17 amino acids. The germline gives CDR1 SGHVS, CDR2 FQNEAQ. CDR3 nucleotide sequence: TGTGCCAGCAGCTTAAGAAAGGGGGCCTATATCCGCGATGAGCAGTTCTTT. Residues: CASSLRKGAYIRDEQFF.

This clonotype was counted between two and nine times. This chain joins TRBV24-1 and TRBJ2-1; 7 bases are a match to TRBD1. Germline loops: CDR1 KGHDR, CDR2 SFDVKD. The CDR3 totals 17 residues. Losses at the gene ends were 0 bases for V and 4 bases for J; bases not matched to a gene: 8. DNA for the CDR3: TGTGCCACCAGTGATTTGGAGGGAACAGGGGTTTACAATGAGCAGTTCTTC. Protein: CATSDLEGTGVYNEQFF.

The chain recombines TRBV27 with TRBJ2-2; D possibly matches TRBD1 or TRBD2 (5 bases each). The CDR3 contains 15 residues. Germline CDR1 is MNHEY and CDR2 is SMNVEV (reference sequence). V gave up 1 base and J gave up 4 bases, with 10 bases separating them. The CDR3 sequence is CASSLFQRGTGELFF. The CDR3, as DNA: TGTGCCAGCAGTTTATTTCAGAGGGGCACCGGGGAGCTGTTTTTT.

The CDR3 here is CASNIWTGGTDTQYF. In DNA, the CDR3 is TGTGCCAGCAACATATGGACAGGGGGGACAGATACGCAGTATTTT. This chain links TRBV5-4 with TRBJ2-3; 10 bases fit TRBD1. CDR1 and CDR2 from the germline V gene are SGHNT and YYREEE (reference sequence). This CDR3 is 15 amino acids long. Trimming removed 6 bases from V and 3 bases from J; junction bases left unmatched: 7.

CDR3 sequence reads: CASSSKGSSYNEQFF. CDR3 DNA sequence: TGTGCCAGCAGCTCCAAGGGGAGCTCCTACAATGAGCAGTTCTTC. The chain carries TRBV13 and TRBJ2-1; D may match TRBD1 or TRBD2 (5 bases each). Trimming cost V 4 bases and J 0 bases, with 10 bases left between them. The CDR3 has 15 amino acids. Germline CDR1 PRHDT, CDR2 FYEKMQ (reference sequence).

This chain links TRBV20-1 with TRBJ1-5; the D gene is possibly TRBD1 (5 bases). This CDR3 comprises 11 residues. CDR1 is DFQATT and CDR2 is SNEGSKA in the germline V gene (reference sequence). Trimming took off 6 bases at V and 11 bases at J, with 14 bases between the two ends. The CDR3 sequence: CSAQDRGAQHF. The DNA for the CDR3 is TGCAGTGCCCAAGATCGGGGGGCCCAGCATTTT.

This chain connects TRBV4-1 to TRBJ2-1, with TRBD2 matching over 9 bases. Germline values: CDR1 MGHRA, CDR2 YSYEKL. Losses at the gene ends were 0 bases for V and 5 bases for J; bases not matched to a gene: 5. The CDR3 is 16 residues long. CDR3 in amino acids: CASSQDGSGGHNEQFF. For the CDR3, the DNA is TGCGCCAGCAGCCAAGATGGCAGCGGGGGGCACAATGAGCAGTTCTTC.

The V call is TRBV6-5, the J call TRBJ2-7; D is unresolved. Per the germline V gene, CDR1 is MNHEY and CDR2 is SVGAGI. V dropped 6 bases and J dropped 3 bases, with 9 bases sitting between them. The CDR3 extends over 12 amino acids. CDR3 protein: CASSPNLYEQYF. CDR3 nucleotides: TGTGCCAGCAGCCCGAACCTCTACGAGCAGTACTTC.

This rearrangement joins TRBV5-1 to TRBJ2-1; 9 positions agree with TRBD2. CDR1 and CDR2 from the germline V gene are SGHRS and YFSETQ. The CDR3 totals 16 residues. The V and J ends lost 6 bases and 3 bases, in that order; junction bases with no gene match: 10. The CDR3 protein is CASIFMRLADYNEQFF. As DNA, the CDR3 is TGCGCCAGCATTTTCATGAGACTAGCGGACTACAATGAGCAGTTCTTC. Full variable domain (missing parts from reference TRBV5-1 and TRBJ2-1): KAGVTQTPRYLIKTRGQQVTLSCSPISGHRSVSWYQQTPGQGLQFLFEYFSETQRNKGNFPGRFSGRQFSNSRSEMNVSTLELGDSALYLCASIFMRLADYNEQFFGPGTRLTVL.

V usage is TRBV12-3 or TRBV12-4 and J usage is TRBJ1-4; 7 nucleotides line up with TRBD1. The length of the CDR3 is 15 residues. V lost 3 bases to trimming and J lost 1 base; unmatched junction nucleotides: 2. The CDR3 loop is CASSFRQGTNEKLFF. CDR3 coding DNA: TGTGCCAGCAGTTTCAGACAGGGAACTAATGAAAAACTGTTTTTT.

The rearrangement uses TRBV7-3 and TRBJ2-3; D might be TRBD1 (5 bases). This CDR3 has 16 residues. The germline V and J ends were trimmed by 3 bases and 2 bases, with 15 bases remaining between them. The germline CDR1 and CDR2 sequences are SGHTA and FQGTGA. In nucleotides, the CDR3 is TGTGCCAGCAGCTTTGGAGACAGAAAGAACACAGATACGCAGTATTTT. This gives the protein CASSFGDRKNTDTQYF.

This clonotype has a handful of counts. The rearrangement links TRBV7-9 to TRBJ1-2, with D tentatively TRBD1 (5 bases). Per the germline V gene, CDR1 is SEHNR and CDR2 is FQNEAQ (reference sequence). This CDR3 is 14 amino acids long. V lost 1 base and J 3 bases, leaving 9 bases between the germline ends. The CDR3: CASSLEQGHYGYTF. CDR3 DNA sequence: TGTGCCAGCAGCTTAGAGCAGGGACACTATGGCTACACCTTC.

This clonotype showed up just a few times. V usage is TRBV5-1 and J usage is TRBJ2-3; the match to TRBD2 covers 10 bases. The CDR3 covers 16 residues. Germline V gives CDR1 SGHRS, CDR2 YFSETQ. The V and J ends lost 0 bases and 4 bases, in that order; junction bases with no gene match: 5. The CDR3 region has the DNA TGCGCCAGCAGCTTGGATGGCCTAGCGGGAGCAGATACGCAGTATTTT. Translation: CASSLDGLAGADTQYF.

The chain recombines TRBV19 with TRBJ1-1; the D gene is possibly TRBD1 (5 bases). Per germline, CDR1 LNHDA and CDR2 SQIVND (reference sequence). V lost 5 bases and J 1 base, leaving 11 bases between the germline ends. There are 14 residues in the CDR3. The CDR3 sequence is CASSWGVPNTEAFF. Written as DNA, the CDR3 is TGTGCCAGTAGTTGGGGGGTACCGAACACTGAAGCTTTCTTT.

The chain recombines TRBV4-3 with TRBJ1-4, with 8 bases fitting TRBD1. This CDR3 region has 16 residues. The germline V gene has CDR1 LGHNA and CDR2 YSLEER. J lost 5 bases, V lost 2 bases, and 7 bases had no gene match. The CDR3 loop is CASSQNMDRANEKLFF. CDR3 sequence (DNA): TGCGCCAGCAGCCAAAATATGGACAGGGCGAATGAAAAACTGTTTTTT.

In this sample, this clonotype turned up a few times. The chain is built from TRBV7-9 and TRBJ2-1; 12 nucleotides line up with TRBD2. CDR1 is SEHNR and CDR2 is FQNEAQ in the germline V gene (reference sequence). The junction had 9 bases not matched to a gene; V was cut back by 5 bases and J by 4 bases. CDR3 length: 17 amino acids. In DNA, the CDR3 is TGTGCCAGCAGCCCCCCCGGACTAGCGGGAATGTACAATGAGCAGTTCTTC. Translation gives CASSPPGLAGMYNEQFF.

This clonotype has at least ten counts. This chain joins TRBV4-3 and TRBJ2-1; 8 positions match TRBD2. The CDR3 consists of 16 residues. With 2 bases clipped from V and 3 bases from J, the junction kept 6 bases outside the gene matches. The V gene's germline CDR1 is LGHNA and CDR2 YSLEER. DNA for the CDR3: TGCGCCAGCAGCCAATCGTTAGCGGGACGCTACAATGAGCAGTTCTTC. Its translation is CASSQSLAGRYNEQFF.

In its sample, this clonotype was seen a few times. The CDR3 coding sequence is TGCAGCTCTTGGGGCGGGGAGGAGGTAAATGAGCAGTTCTTC. Its translation is CSSWGGEEVNEQFF. This chain connects TRBV29-1 to TRBJ2-1, with D perhaps matching TRBD2 (6 bases). CDR1 and CDR2 from the germline V gene are SQVTM and ANQGSEA. The V gene lost 8 bases and the J gene lost 7 bases, with 21 bases spanning the gap. This CDR3 is 14 amino acids long.

The chain joins TRBV7-2 to TRBJ1-2; possible D gene TRBD1, 5 bases. Germline V gives CDR1 SGHTA, CDR2 FQGNSA. Trimming shortened V by 3 bases and J by 1 base, and 18 bases separated the two germline ends. The CDR3 loop spans 17 amino acids. CDR3 loop: CASSFGATEAVNYGYTF. The CDR3 bases are TGTGCCAGCAGCTTTGGGGCCACCGAGGCCGTTAACTATGGCTACACCTTC.

This CDR3 reads CSVLDIAEQYF. Here the CDR3 DNA reads TGCAGCGTTCTGGACATAGCCGAGCAGTACTTC. The chain has TRBV29-1 and TRBJ2-7; D is perhaps TRBD1 (5 bases). This CDR3 is built from 11 residues. The germline V gene encodes CDR1 SQVTM and CDR2 ANQGSEA. V lost 5 bases and J 6 bases, leaving 11 bases between the germline ends.